This T cell receptor beta chain was identified in a study of regulatory T cells in long-lasting Graves disease. Study details: Patients with persistent Graves' disease had over 5 years of antithyroid drugs and persistent TSH receptor antibodies. Overall study results and limits: Favoring TRBV28, TRBJ1-2 and TRBJ2-5 was a feature seen in persistent disease. It was peripheral blood alone, not thyroid tissue, that was studied.

V lost 3 bases to trimming and J lost 3 bases, with 24 bases between them. This CDR3 spans 18 amino acids. Sample time point: persistent/refractory GD, antithyroid drugs over 5 years with positive TRAb. Following extraction of RNA from PBMCs, that RNA was used to make the TCR library. This clonotype was counted only a few times. Its cognate antigen is unknown. Arm-PCR of CDR3 regions with iRepertoire HTBI primers generated TCR beta libraries. TCRdb re-called the multiplex PCR reads with MiXCR, one entry per CDR3 protein. Among 360,000 or so distinct CDR3 sequences listed, less than 30% were seen once. V usage is TRBV12-3 or TRBV12-4 and J usage is TRBJ2-7; D is possibly TRBD1 or TRBD2 (7 bases each). The TCR sequence derives from a woman aged 35 to 49 with Graves disease. The sample consisted of peripheral blood mononuclear cells (PBMCs), taken when the disease was refractory, from a patient treated with antithyroid drugs. The CDR3 protein is CASSFLGGGGRGNYEQYF. Written as DNA, the CDR3 is TGTGCCAGCAGTTTTTTGGGGGGGGGGGGCAGGGGGAACTACGAGCAGTACTTC.